This entry describes one TCR beta chain. What it recognizes is unknown. The sample belongs to a study of T cell repertoires in cytomegalovirus infection. TCRdb itself ran the reads through MiXCR, one entry per CDR3 protein. The sample lists approximately 110,000 distinct CDR3 sequences, about 40% occurring once. From germline, CDR1 is LNHDA and CDR2 SQIVND (reference sequence). V lost 8 bases, J lost 0 bases, and 20 bases lay in between. The length of the CDR3 is 17 residues. The chain recombines TRBV19 with TRBJ1-5, with D hard to call. The receptor's source is a human donor in good health (CMV status not recorded). Some clones in this sample may be carry-over from other donors' samples. This sample comprised CD8+ T cells from cultured PBMCs, obtained from culture after CMV antigen stimulation. The CDR3 sequence is CASASPEPFRSNQPQHF. As DNA, the CDR3 is TGTGCCAGTGCGTCGCCGGAACCTTTTCGTAGCAATCAGCCCCAGCATTTT.